This T cell receptor (beta chain) was captured in a study of cytomegalovirus exposure and HLA in healthy donors. At the level of the study: The 120 validation repertoires, a later analysis reported, used the same platform as the approximately 730 repertoires from the first cohort. Study-level findings and limits: A few CMV-associated chains proved CMV antigen-specific in vitro. Many donors shared some public TCRs, even though most TCR sequences were rare. Among TCR beta chains, those listed as cytomegalovirus-associated numbered fewer than 200.

Worth noting for this clone: The antigen remains undetermined.

Germline assignment: CDR1 PRHDT and CDR2 FYEKMQ (reference sequence). The junction had 6 bases not matched to a gene; V was cut back by 2 bases and J by 3 bases. The CDR3 is made up of 15 amino acids. Only in-frame clones appear in the TCRdb table, and some are missing; sequencing was by immunoSEQ multiplex PCR. The repertoire includes some 260,000 clones, roughly 87% of them detected once, and approximately 12% sits in the top ten. V usage is TRBV13 and J usage is TRBJ2-7; TRBD1 matches at 8 bases. The sample was PBMCs. This clonotype was sampled from a man younger than 30 in good health and CMV-seropositive. CDR3 protein: CASSLRRGLIYEQYF. The CDR3 nucleotides read TGTGCCAGCAGCTTACGCAGGGGGCTCATCTACGAGCAGTACTTC.